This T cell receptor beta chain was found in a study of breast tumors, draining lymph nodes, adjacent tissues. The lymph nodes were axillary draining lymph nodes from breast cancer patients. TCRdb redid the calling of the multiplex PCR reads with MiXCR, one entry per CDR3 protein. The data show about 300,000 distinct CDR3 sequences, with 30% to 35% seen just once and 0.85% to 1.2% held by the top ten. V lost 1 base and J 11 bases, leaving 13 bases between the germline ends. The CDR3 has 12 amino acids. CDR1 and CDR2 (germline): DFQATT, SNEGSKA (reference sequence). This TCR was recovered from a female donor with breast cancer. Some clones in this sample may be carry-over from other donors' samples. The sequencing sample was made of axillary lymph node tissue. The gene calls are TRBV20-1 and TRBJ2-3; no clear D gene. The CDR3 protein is CSARAVAKEQYF. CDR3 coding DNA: TGCAGTGCTAGAGCGGTCGCGAAAGAGCAGTATTTT.